This TCR beta chain was captured in a study of T cells expressing NK-cell markers. Study-level results: Among a few donors, these clonotypes also ranked first in the CD3+CD56-NKG2C+ fraction.

Germline values: CDR1 MDHEN, CDR2 SYDVKM. The CDR3 spans 15 residues. Turning to this clonotype: What it binds is not known.

TCRdb reanalyzed the 5' RACE reads and collapses them to one entry per CDR3 protein, without DNA. The listing records fewer than 18,000 distinct CDR3 sequences. Sample: blood T cells: a sorted CD56 or NKG2C T cell subset, CD4+ or CD8+ T cells, or bulk PBMC T cells (not recorded which). This clonotype originated in a man aged 18-75 years in good health. The chain couples TRBV28 to TRBJ1-3; without DNA, the TCRdb call of TRBD1 cannot be checked. The CDR3 here is CASTRLGAGGNTIYF.